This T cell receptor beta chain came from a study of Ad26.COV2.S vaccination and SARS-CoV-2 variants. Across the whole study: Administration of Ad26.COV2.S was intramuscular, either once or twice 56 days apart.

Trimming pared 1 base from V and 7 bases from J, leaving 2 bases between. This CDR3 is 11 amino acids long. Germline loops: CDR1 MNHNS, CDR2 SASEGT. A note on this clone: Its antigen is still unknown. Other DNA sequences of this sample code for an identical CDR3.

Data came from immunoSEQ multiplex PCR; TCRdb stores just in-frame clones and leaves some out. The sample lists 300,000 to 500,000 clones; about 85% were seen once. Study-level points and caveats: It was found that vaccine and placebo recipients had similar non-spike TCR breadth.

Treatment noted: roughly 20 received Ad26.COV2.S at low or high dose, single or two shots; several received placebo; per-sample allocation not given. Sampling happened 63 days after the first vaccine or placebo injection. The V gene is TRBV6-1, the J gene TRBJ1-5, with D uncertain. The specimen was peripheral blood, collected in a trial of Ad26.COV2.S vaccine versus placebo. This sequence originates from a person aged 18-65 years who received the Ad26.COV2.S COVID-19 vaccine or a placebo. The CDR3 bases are TGTGCCAGCAGTGAAGGGCAGCCCCAGCATTTT. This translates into CASSEGQPQHF.